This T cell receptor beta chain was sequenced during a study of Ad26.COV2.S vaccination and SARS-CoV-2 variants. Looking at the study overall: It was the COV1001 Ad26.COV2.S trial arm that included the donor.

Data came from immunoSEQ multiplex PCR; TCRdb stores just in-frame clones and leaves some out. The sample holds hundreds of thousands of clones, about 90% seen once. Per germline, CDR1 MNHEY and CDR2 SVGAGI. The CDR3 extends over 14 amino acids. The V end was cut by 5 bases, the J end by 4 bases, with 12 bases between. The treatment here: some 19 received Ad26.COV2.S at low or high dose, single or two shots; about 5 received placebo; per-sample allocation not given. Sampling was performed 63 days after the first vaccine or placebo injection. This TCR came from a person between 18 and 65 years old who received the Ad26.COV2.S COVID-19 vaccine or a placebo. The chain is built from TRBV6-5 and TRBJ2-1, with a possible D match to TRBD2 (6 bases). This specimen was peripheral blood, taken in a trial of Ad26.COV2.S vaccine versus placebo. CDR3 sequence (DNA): TGTGCCAGCAGTCCGGGACTGATTTACAATGAGCAGTTCTTC. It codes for CASSPGLIYNEQFF.